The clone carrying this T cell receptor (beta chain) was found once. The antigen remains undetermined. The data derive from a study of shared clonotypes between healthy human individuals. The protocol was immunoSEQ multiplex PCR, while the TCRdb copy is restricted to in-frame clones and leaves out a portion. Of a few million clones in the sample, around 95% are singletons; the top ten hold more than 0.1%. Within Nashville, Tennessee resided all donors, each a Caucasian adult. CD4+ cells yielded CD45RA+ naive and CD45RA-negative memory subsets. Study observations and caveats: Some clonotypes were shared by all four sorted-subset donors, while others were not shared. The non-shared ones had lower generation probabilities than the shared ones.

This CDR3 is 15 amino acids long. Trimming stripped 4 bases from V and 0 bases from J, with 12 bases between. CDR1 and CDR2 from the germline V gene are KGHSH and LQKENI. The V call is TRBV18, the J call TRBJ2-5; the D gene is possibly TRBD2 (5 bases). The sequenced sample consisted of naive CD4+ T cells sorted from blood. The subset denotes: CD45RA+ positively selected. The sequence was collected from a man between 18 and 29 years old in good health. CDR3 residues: CASSRLAQYQETQYF. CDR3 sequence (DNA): TGTGCCAGCTCACGCCTAGCCCAGTACCAAGAGACCCAGTACTTC.